This entry features one T cell receptor (beta chain) sequence. CDR3 size: 14 residues. The V segment lost 6 bases and the J segment 4 bases; nucleotides outside the gene matches: 3. Germline-derived CDR1 and CDR2 are MNHEY and SMNVEV (reference sequence). The table came from immunoSEQ multiplex PCR; TCRdb's copy has only in-frame clones and leaves some out. The sample shows 170,000 or so clones, over 80% of them seen only once. The entry originates in a study of blood T cell repertoires in COVID-19. The rearrangement uses TRBV27 and TRBJ1-5, with 10 bases aligning to TRBD1. Sequencing was carried out using peripheral blood. This TCR was sampled from a woman in her 70s with COVID-19, enrolled during active disease. CDR3 in amino acids: CASRGTGANQPQHF. The CDR3 DNA sequence: TGTGCCAGCAGGGGGACAGGGGCGAATCAGCCCCAGCATTTT.